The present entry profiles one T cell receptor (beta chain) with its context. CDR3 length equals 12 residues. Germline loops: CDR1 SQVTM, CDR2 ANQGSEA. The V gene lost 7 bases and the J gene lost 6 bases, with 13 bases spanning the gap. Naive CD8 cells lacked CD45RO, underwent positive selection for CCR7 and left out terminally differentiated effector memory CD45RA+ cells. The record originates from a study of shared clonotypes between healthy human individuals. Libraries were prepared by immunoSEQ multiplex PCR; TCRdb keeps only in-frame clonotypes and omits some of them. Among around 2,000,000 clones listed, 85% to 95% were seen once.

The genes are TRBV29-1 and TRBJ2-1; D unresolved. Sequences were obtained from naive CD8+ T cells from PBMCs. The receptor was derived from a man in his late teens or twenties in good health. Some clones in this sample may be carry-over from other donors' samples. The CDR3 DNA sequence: TGCAGCGCAACCCGTAGTGGCAATGAGCAGTTCTTC. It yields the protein CSATRSGNEQFF.